The clone carrying this T cell receptor beta chain was counted ten times or more. Its target is not known. Carried by each TCR cDNA molecule was a unique molecular identifier. TCRdb redid the calling of the 5' RACE reads with MiXCR, one entry per CDR3 protein. The data show 45,000 to 55,000 distinct CDR3 sequences, approximately 5% seen once. Time point specified: sample taken at primary tumor resection. From tumor, nontumor lung or frozen PBMC, whole RNA was taken unsorted for sequencing. Donors were around 70 untreated early-stage non-small cell lung cancer patients. This entry comes from a study of spatial heterogeneity in lung cancer. Study-level background: TCR and UMI combinations that were unique each appeared, on average, more than ten times in raw reads. Study conclusions and caveats: Among blood samples, ubiquitous expanded tumor TCRs appeared more at resection than at follow-up.

The V and J ends lost 1 base and 5 bases respectively, with 17 bases between them. This CDR3 contains 16 residues. Per the germline V gene, CDR1 is SGHVS and CDR2 is FQNEAQ. This TCR was recovered from a male donor with early-stage non-small cell lung cancer. The chain links TRBV7-8 to TRBJ1-1; unclear D gene. The sample in question was PBMCs, obtained at surgery. CDR3 in DNA: TGTGCCAGCAGCTTAGGGATTGCGGGGAGTCGGACTGAAGCTTTCTTT. The encoded protein is CASSLGIAGSRTEAFF.